The sequence of this T cell receptor (beta chain) was determined in a study of blood T cell repertoires in COVID-19. On the study more broadly: Samples taken during acute and convalescent COVID-19 were collected in the United States, Italy and Spain. T cells, B-cell-depleted T cells, or PBMCs supplied cDNA or gDNA.

V lost 3 bases and J lost 7; bases outside the gene matches: 3. Germline V CDR1 and CDR2: SGDLS, YYNGEE. There are 13 residues in the CDR3. This clone was picked up one time. Per the authors' pipeline: Cell counts per sample came from amplifying reference gene primers. Sequenced by immunoSEQ multiplex PCR; TCRdb stores in-frame clones only, minus some. The DNA was the basis for D and trimming; V, J and clone size are from that table. The table lists 95,000 to 100,000 clones, roughly 85% of them singletons. The chain links TRBV9 to TRBJ2-2; 7 nucleotides agree with TRBD2. The sample taken for sequencing was peripheral blood. The source of this sequence is a woman in her 70s with active or convalescent COVID-19. DNA of the CDR3: TGTGCCAGCAGCGCGGGGGGAGTCGGGGAGCTGTTTTTT. It is translated as CASSAGGVGELFF.